Each of the 15 T cell receptor beta chains below was sequenced from the same sample in a study of T cell clusters in autoimmune cytopenias (dated by TCRdb to about 2019). Sequencing took place on an Illumina MiSeq. TRB rearrangements were amplified by multiplex PCR following a touch-down protocol, with the TRB-A and TRB-B primer pools mixed in one tube. TCRdb reprocessed the reads and lists each CDR3 protein sequence as a single entry, with no DNA. The sample has under 8,500 distinct CDR3 sequences on record. The ten largest clones take up roughly 3.6% of the sample. Per sample, about 230 ng of peripheral blood genomic DNA, 35,000 to 45,000 genome equivalents, was used for TRB amplification. Input material: peripheral blood. Every receptor here comes from a human donor with an autoimmune cytopenia or autoimmune hepatitis (not recorded which).

Measured by frequency, this clonotype is medium-sized. The chain uses TRBV19 and TRBJ2-7; TCRdb outputs TRBD1, but without DNA this stays unchecked. Germline CDR1 LNHDA, CDR2 SQIVND (reference sequence). This CDR3 is built from 13 residues. The CDR3 reads CASSPWGGYEQYF.

The V and J genes are TRBV18 and TRBJ2-3; TCRdb's assignment of TRBD1 cannot be checked, as there is no DNA. This CDR3 is built from 17 residues. From germline, CDR1 is KGHSH and CDR2 LQKENI. This CDR3 reads CASSPYVGGSLGDTQYF.

J is TRBJ1-1 and V is TRBV14; TCRdb designates TRBD1, a call that cannot be tested without DNA. CDR3 length: 16 residues. Germline values: CDR1 SGHDN, CDR2 FVKESK. Here the CDR3 reads CASSPKGTGGSTEAFF.

By frequency, this clonotype is medium-sized (0.01 to 0.1%). The rearrangement uses TRBV18 and TRBJ2-2. Germline V gene data show CDR1 as KGHSH and CDR2 as LQKENI. There are 16 residues in the CDR3. CDR3: CASSPSQVQNTGELFF.

CDR3 amino acids: CASLKESIETQYF. This chain connects TRBV6-5 to TRBJ2-5. The germline V gene encodes CDR1 MNHEY and CDR2 SVGAGI. The CDR3 contains 13 residues.

The chain is built from TRBV5-1 and TRBJ2-1; absent DNA, TCRdb's TRBD2 call cannot be checked. Germline assignment: CDR1 SGHRS and CDR2 YFSETQ. The CDR3 consists of 15 residues. CDR3 sequence reads: CASSLVAGGLGEQFF.

Its frequency marks this clonotype as medium-sized. This chain joins TRBV19 and TRBJ1-1. CDR3 length: 12 amino acids. Looked up from germline, CDR1 is LNHDA and CDR2 is SQIVND (reference sequence). CDR3 residues: CASSMLDGEAFF.

This clonotype counts as medium-sized by frequency. The V call is TRBV12-3 or TRBV12-4, the J call TRBJ1-6. CDR3 size: 13 residues. This chain's CDR3 is CASSFYVNSPLHF.

This chain joins TRBV24-1 and TRBJ1-6; there is no DNA to check the TCRdb D call of TRBD1. The CDR3 has 15 amino acids. In germline, CDR1 is KGHDR, CDR2 SFDVKD. The CDR3 here is CATSDSGTGGSPLHF.

This chain uses TRBV5-1 with TRBJ2-5; no DNA is available, so the TRBD1 call from TCRdb remains unchecked. Germline V CDR1 and CDR2: SGHRS, YFSETQ. CDR3 length: 17 amino acids. The CDR3 is CASSRGSTRDIQETQYF.

The chain has TRBV6-5 and TRBJ1-2. CDR3 length: 16 amino acids. The germline V gene encodes CDR1 MNHEY and CDR2 SVGAGI. The CDR3: CASSEGTFQILYGYTF.

According to its frequency, this clonotype is medium-sized. This chain joins TRBV6-5 and TRBJ2-5; without DNA, the TCRdb call of TRBD1 cannot be checked. The CDR3 covers 15 residues. Germline V gene sequence: CDR1 MNHEY, CDR2 SVGAGI. CDR3 amino acids: CASTPDPTPRKTQYF.

Frequency places this clonotype as medium-sized. This chain uses TRBV12-3 or TRBV12-4 with TRBJ1-6; TCRdb's D call of TRBD1 is untestable without DNA. CDR3 length equals 18 residues. CDR3 loop: CASSSAFTGTGGNSPLHF.

The chain uses TRBV12-3 or TRBV12-4 and TRBJ2-3; TCRdb lists TRBD2, though no DNA is available to test this call. The CDR3 spans 16 residues. The CDR3 loop is CASSSDEGLEACTQYF.

This chain connects TRBV6-1 to TRBJ1-5; TCRdb's assignment of TRBD1 cannot be checked, as there is no DNA. Germline lookup yields CDR1 MNHNS and CDR2 SASEGT. This CDR3 is 14 amino acids long. The CDR3 protein is CASREPGGGQPQHF.